A single sample gave rise to the 20 T cell receptor beta chains below, sequenced in a study of OX40 agonist ivuxolimab in advanced cancers. Receptor libraries were prepared by the immunoSEQ multiplex PCR assay. TCRdb retrieved this table from immuneACCESS and kept in-frame rearrangements only. Not all clones are present; in checked studies, unresolved V genes account for under half, and no reason is known for the remainder. Counted in this sample were 50,000 to 75,000 clones; approximately 91% of them appeared once. The leading ten clones occupy approximately 0.8% of the sample. Sequenced here: CD4+ or CD8+ T cells sorted from blood, sampled in a trial of the OX40 agonist ivuxolimab. The receptor source for this set is an adult with an advanced solid tumor such as melanoma, head and neck, liver or kidney cancer.

The chain carries TRBV6-1 and TRBJ1-1; D may be TRBD1 (6 bases). This CDR3 region has 13 residues. Germline V gene sequence: CDR1 MNHNS, CDR2 SASEGT. V lost 2 bases, J lost 12 bases, and 16 bases lay in between. DNA for the CDR3: TGTGCCAGCAGTGAACTCCCGGACAGTCCCACTTTCTTT. Translating gives CASSELPDSPTFF.

The chain links TRBV15 to TRBJ1-1; D might be TRBD1 (6 bases). V gave up 4 bases and J gave up 0 bases, with 9 bases separating them. CDR1 is LNHNV and CDR2 is YYDKDF in the germline V gene (reference sequence). The CDR3 is 14 residues long. CDR3 sequence reads: CATSKNRVNTEAFF. The CDR3 DNA reads as TGTGCCACCAGCAAGAACAGGGTGAACACTGAAGCTTTCTTT.

The gene calls are TRBV19 and TRBJ1-1; 7 bases match TRBD1. CDR3 length equals 16 residues. Germline lookup yields CDR1 LNHDA and CDR2 SQIVND (reference sequence). Trimming took 3 bases from V and 2 from J; bases not matched to a gene: 9. CDR3 DNA sequence: TGTGCCAGTAGTATTACGGGCGAGGGGGCCAACACTGAAGCTTTCTTT. It yields the protein CASSITGEGANTEAFF.

Concerning this clone: A junction boundary mismatches the germline segment, possibly from a read error. The chain is built from TRBV10-3 and TRBJ1-1; the match to TRBD1 covers 7 bases. CDR1 and CDR2 (germline): ENHRY, SYGVKD. The CDR3 runs 14 residues. This CDR3 reads CASSYSPQGPEAFF. DNA for the CDR3: TGTGCCAGCAGTTACTCGCCACAGGGGCCTGAAGCTTTCTTT.

The V gene is TRBV4-1, the J gene TRBJ2-3, with D perhaps given as TRBD1 or TRBD2 (5 bases each). CDR1 is MGHRA and CDR2 is YSYEKL in the germline V gene. The CDR3 is 16 amino acids. The ends were cut back, 3 bases at V and 2 bases at J, with 15 bases in the middle. CDR3 sequence reads: CASSQYHRGSTDTQYF. Here the CDR3 DNA reads TGCGCCAGCAGCCAGTACCACCGGGGCTCCACAGATACGCAGTATTTT.

This clone was counted once. The rearrangement joins TRBV4-3 to TRBJ2-2, with D tentatively TRBD1 or TRBD2 (5 bases each). Germline V lookup: CDR1 LGHNA, CDR2 YSLEER. Trimming removed 4 bases from V and 3 bases from J, with 21 bases in between. There are 18 residues in the CDR3. CDR3 protein: CASSRWDPFARDTGELFF. The CDR3 bases are TGCGCCAGCAGCCGTTGGGACCCATTCGCAAGGGACACCGGGGAGCTGTTTTTT.

The chain joins TRBV5-4 to TRBJ1-1, with a tentative D call TRBD1 (5 bases). CDR3 length: 17 amino acids. Germline CDR1 SGHNT, CDR2 YYREEE (reference sequence). Trimming shortened V by 4 bases and J by 1 base, and 20 bases separated the two germline ends. CDR3 DNA: TGTGCCAGCAGCCGTCGAGGGCTAGGGGCCAAGAACACTGAAGCTTTCTTT. It codes for CASSRRGLGAKNTEAFF. Based on the CDR3 plus reference TRBV5-4 and TRBJ1-1, the full variable domain is ETGVTQSPTHLIKTRGQQVTLRCSSQSGHNTVSWYQQALGQGPQFIFQYYREEENGRGNFPPRFSGLQFPNYSSELNVNALELDDSALYLCASSRRGLGAKNTEAFFGQGTRLTVV.

The chain employs TRBV7-7 and TRBJ1-1, with TRBD1 as a possible D gene (5 bases). The CDR3 totals 15 residues. Germline CDR1 and CDR2: SSHAT and FNYEAQ (reference sequence). V was shortened by 2 bases and J by 1 base, with 11 bases between the two germline ends. The CDR3 DNA is TGTGCCAGCAGCTTAAGGGACGGAACGAACACTGAAGCTTTCTTT. Residues: CASSLRDGTNTEAFF.

About this clone: The sample has other DNA sequences that encode this CDR3 too. The chain combines TRBV7-9 with TRBJ1-1, with D perhaps matching TRBD1 (6 bases). Deletions cut 6 bases from V and 1 base from J, with 9 bases between. Germline CDR1 and CDR2: SEHNR and FQNEAQ (reference sequence). The CDR3 runs 13 residues. The CDR3 protein is CASSSQGNTEAFF. In DNA form, the CDR3 reads TGTGCCAGCAGTTCACAGGGGAACACTGAAGCTTTCTTT.

The V and J genes are TRBV19 and TRBJ2-3; 9 bases agree with TRBD2. There are 14 residues in the CDR3. J gave up 6 bases and V 10 bases, and 11 bases lay outside the gene matches. Germline CDR1 LNHDA, CDR2 SQIVND (reference sequence). CDR3 loop: CATGMRGGLDTQYF. DNA of the CDR3: TGTGCCACCGGGATGCGGGGGGGCCTTGATACGCAGTATTTT.

The chain joins TRBV7-9 to TRBJ1-1; possibly TRBD1 for D (6 bases). Germline-derived CDR1 and CDR2 are SEHNR and FQNEAQ (reference sequence). This CDR3 comprises 15 residues. Trimming took off 5 bases at V and 1 base at J, with 14 bases between the two ends. CDR3 sequence (DNA): TGTGCCAGCAGCCCGGACAGCGTCGCGAACACTGAAGCTTTCTTT. Its protein product is CASSPDSVANTEAFF.

The CDR3 loop reads CSVRAENTDTQYF. The CDR3 bases are TGCAGCGTGCGCGCAGAAAACACAGATACGCAGTATTTT. V usage is TRBV29-1 and J usage is TRBJ2-3; D unresolved. Trimming removed 6 bases at V and 2 bases at J, with 12 bases between. Looked up from germline, CDR1 is SQVTM and CDR2 is ANQGSEA. This CDR3 spans 13 amino acids.

The V call is TRBV5-4, the J call TRBJ2-1, with no clear D. The CDR3 totals 14 residues. Germline lookup yields CDR1 SGHNT and CDR2 YYREEE (reference sequence). The V and J ends lost 2 bases and 1 base respectively, with 7 bases between them. DNA of the CDR3: TGTGCCAGCAGCTTTCTAGAATCCTACAATGAGCAGTTCTTC. It codes for CASSFLESYNEQFF.

The chain has TRBV7-8 and TRBJ2-7; 9 nucleotides line up with TRBD2. Germline lookup yields CDR1 SGHVS and CDR2 FQNEAQ. The CDR3 loop spans 13 amino acids. The V segment lost 5 bases and the J segment 2 bases; nucleotides outside the gene matches: 1. The DNA for the CDR3 is TGTGCCAGCAGCCGCGGGGGGGCCTACGAGCAGTACTTC. Translated, it gives CASSRGGAYEQYF.

The genes are TRBV6-5 and TRBJ1-2; D is perhaps TRBD1 (5 bases). Germline V gene data show CDR1 as MNHEY and CDR2 as SVGAGI. The V end lost 8 bases, the J end lost 5 bases, and 12 bases lay between the germline ends. This CDR3 spans 12 amino acids. CDR3 protein: CASYRGFYGYTF. As DNA, the CDR3 is TGTGCCAGCTATCGGGGCTTTTATGGCTACACCTTC.

This sequence joins TRBV18 and TRBJ1-2; no clear D. V was trimmed by 3 bases and J by 2 bases, leaving 13 bases between them. CDR3 size: 15 residues. Germline loops: CDR1 KGHSH, CDR2 LQKENI. CDR3 nucleotides: TGTGCCAGCTCACCTTACAGCGAGATCAACTATGGCTACACCTTC. Protein product: CASSPYSEINYGYTF.

The chain links TRBV6-1 to TRBJ2-5; 7 bases map to TRBD1. The J segment lost 5 bases and the V segment lost 8 bases, leaving 8 bases of the junction unmatched. CDR3 size: 13 residues. CDR1 is MNHNS and CDR2 is SASEGT in the germline V gene. The CDR3 region is CASGRGLWETQYF. CDR3 nucleotides: TGTGCCAGCGGAAGGGGGCTCTGGGAGACCCAGTACTTC.

The chain links TRBV18 to TRBJ2-1; possible D gene TRBD2, 5 bases. V lost 0 bases and J 8 bases, leaving 14 bases between the germline ends. The CDR3 covers 15 residues. Germline V gene lookup returns CDR1 KGHSH and CDR2 LQKENI. The CDR3 region is CASSPPIGGMDEQFF. The CDR3 DNA sequence: TGTGCCAGCTCACCACCGATAGGAGGAATGGATGAGCAGTTCTTC.

Written as DNA, the CDR3 is TGTGCCAGTAGTCGACTAGAAGGGGGTAACATTCAGTACTTC. This gives the protein CASSRLEGGNIQYF. This chain links TRBV19 with TRBJ2-4; D may match TRBD1 or TRBD2 (6 bases each). Trimming cost V 5 bases and J 7 bases, with 15 bases left between them. The length of the CDR3 is 14 residues. Germline assignment: CDR1 LNHDA and CDR2 SQIVND (reference sequence).

This sequence joins TRBV19 and TRBJ1-2; 7 bases map to TRBD1. V dropped 7 bases and J dropped 8; count of bases not matched to a gene: 13. This CDR3 contains 14 residues. CDR1 LNHDA and CDR2 SQIVND come from the germline V gene (reference sequence). CDR3 DNA sequence: TGTGCCAGTAAGGTCGGACAGGCCGGAGGAGGCTACACCTTC. Protein sequence: CASKVGQAGGGYTF.